Presented here are 10 T cell receptor beta chains from one specimen sequenced in a study of T cell responses to AZD1222 COVID-19 vaccine. This table comes from immunoSEQ multiplex PCR, and its TCRdb copy is limited to in-frame clones, with some not included. The profile covers about 97,000 clones, with 90% to 95% appearing a single time and more than 6.5% taken by the ten largest. This sample comprised peripheral blood, obtained on day 0 of AZD1222 vaccination. Receptors were obtained from an adult in good health.

V and J are TRBV5-8 and TRBJ1-6; no clear D gene. Trimming cost V 0 bases and J 8 bases, with 18 bases left between them. Per germline, CDR1 SGHTS and CDR2 YDEGEE. The CDR3 extends over 17 amino acids. CDR3 amino acids: CASSLVTWTKSDSPLHF. The CDR3 region has the DNA TGTGCCAGCAGCTTGGTTACTTGGACTAAGTCCGATTCACCCCTCCACTTT.

The rearrangement uses TRBV10-3 and TRBJ1-2; D is perhaps TRBD1 (5 bases). The CDR3 has 11 amino acids. Trimming shortened V by 11 bases and J by 7 bases, and 14 bases separated the two germline ends. Germline-derived CDR1 and CDR2 are ENHRY and SYGVKD. Here the CDR3 reads CASGALSGYTF. The DNA for the CDR3 is TGTGCCTCCGGGGCCCTATCTGGCTACACCTTC.

The chain joins TRBV4-1 to TRBJ2-1; tentative D call: TRBD1 (5 bases). The ends were cut back, 1 base at V and 2 bases at J, with 12 bases in the middle. The germline V gene encodes CDR1 MGHRA and CDR2 YSYEKL. This CDR3 region has 16 residues. The CDR3: CASSQATGRAYNEQFF. The CDR3 DNA sequence: TGCGCCAGCAGCCAAGCTACAGGTAGAGCCTACAATGAGCAGTTCTTC.

V gene TRBV5-1 combines with J gene TRBJ2-7; TRBD1 might be the D (6 bases). Per germline, CDR1 SGHRS and CDR2 YFSETQ. V dropped 4 bases and J dropped 1 base, with 15 bases sitting between them. The CDR3 is made up of 15 amino acids. CDR3 in amino acids: CASSRGWGRSYEQYF. The CDR3 DNA follows: TGCGCCAGCAGCAGGGGGTGGGGCAGGTCCTACGAGCAGTACTTC.

The chain is built from TRBV5-4 and TRBJ1-2; D is ambiguous. V lost 0 bases and J 3 bases, leaving 9 bases between the germline ends. Germline-derived CDR1 and CDR2 are SGHNT and YYREEE (reference sequence). The CDR3 runs 14 residues. The DNA of the CDR3 is TGTGCCAGCAGCTTGGCAGGCCGGCACTATGGCTACACCTTC. Translated: CASSLAGRHYGYTF.

The chain uses TRBV7-6 and TRBJ1-6; maybe TRBD1 (5 bases). The length of the CDR3 is 15 residues. Trimming took 5 bases from V and 7 from J, leaving 15 bases between them. Germline V lookup: CDR1 SGHVS, CDR2 FNYEAQ. The CDR3 region is CASSPGPLGNSPLHF. In DNA form, the CDR3 reads TGTGCCAGCAGCCCAGGGCCACTAGGAAATTCACCCCTCCACTTT.

This chain uses TRBV4-1 with TRBJ1-2, with 9 bases matching TRBD1. The CDR3 is made up of 14 amino acids. V trimming: 4 bases; J trimming: 2 bases; junction bases outside the gene matches: 2. Germline V gene sequence: CDR1 MGHRA, CDR2 YSYEKL. This chain's CDR3 is CASSPTGGNYGYTF. Here the CDR3 DNA reads TGCGCCAGCAGCCCCACAGGGGGCAACTATGGCTACACCTTC.

The chain uses TRBV30 and TRBJ1-2, with D hard to call. The germline gives CDR1 GTSNPN, CDR2 SVGIG (reference sequence). The CDR3 covers 11 residues. V lost 3 bases, J lost 3 bases, and 5 bases lay in between. Here the CDR3 reads CAWSRDYGYTF. For the CDR3, the DNA is TGTGCCTGGAGCCGGGACTATGGCTACACCTTC.

In this sample, this clone turned up once. The V gene is TRBV19, the J gene TRBJ1-5, with 7 nucleotides matching TRBD1. Germline V lookup: CDR1 LNHDA, CDR2 SQIVND (reference sequence). There are 14 residues in the CDR3. V shed 5 bases, J shed 7 bases, and the junction held 8 bases outside the gene matches. CDR3 nucleotides: TGTGCCAGTAGTTACGACCGACAGGGCCAGCCCCAGCATTTT. Translating it yields CASSYDRQGQPQHF.

CDR3 in amino acids: CASSLFFETQYF. Written as DNA, the CDR3 is TGTGCCAGCAGCTTGTTCTTTGAGACCCAGTACTTC. The chain carries TRBV5-4 and TRBJ2-5; the D is unclear. V dropped 1 base and J dropped 5 bases, with 6 bases sitting between them. This CDR3 comprises 12 residues. Germline V gene sequence: CDR1 SGHNT, CDR2 YYREEE (reference sequence).